These 8 T cell receptor beta chains came from one sample sequenced in a study of cytomegalovirus exposure and HLA in healthy donors. The PCR employed 60 Vbeta primers together with 13 Jbeta primers. Clones were read by immunoSEQ multiplex PCR, and TCRdb kept only the in-frame ones, dropping some. The table gives about 74,000 clones; the top ten clones make up 7.5% of it. Sequencing was performed on PBMCs. The origin of the receptors is a female donor in good health and CMV-seropositive.

The J gene is TRBJ1-4, the V gene TRBV4-3, with no clear D. From germline, CDR1 is LGHNA and CDR2 YSLEER. V was clipped by 4 bases and J by 4 bases, with 10 bases between them. CDR3 length equals 14 residues. The CDR3 DNA is TGCGCCAGCAGCCCGGAGGCCTTTAATGAAAAACTGTTTTTT. Amino acid sequence: CASSPEAFNEKLFF.

The CDR3 sequence: CASSWGGETQYF. In DNA form, the CDR3 reads TGTGCCAGCAGTTGGGGCGGTGAGACCCAGTACTTC. This rearrangement joins TRBV6-5 to TRBJ2-5; D is possibly TRBD1 (5 bases). The CDR3 sequence is 12 residues long. V was cut by 4 bases and J by 5 bases, with 8 bases left in between. The germline CDR1 and CDR2 sequences are MNHEY and SVGAGI.

V gene TRBV5-1 combines with J gene TRBJ2-3; maybe TRBD2 (5 bases). The CDR3 is 14 residues long. Germline V CDR1 and CDR2: SGHRS, YFSETQ. Trimming cost V 4 bases and J 4 bases, with 13 bases left between them. The CDR3 is CASSTSGTADTQYF. The CDR3 nucleotides are TGCGCCAGCAGCACTAGTGGAACGGCAGATACGCAGTATTTT.

The V call is TRBV9, the J call TRBJ1-4; 7 positions match TRBD1. V shed 3 bases, J shed 3 bases, and the junction held 5 bases outside the gene matches. The germline gives CDR1 SGDLS, CDR2 YYNGEE. The CDR3 loop spans 15 amino acids. The DNA for the CDR3 is TGTGCCAGCAGCGCCCTGGGACAGCCTAATGAAAAACTGTTTTTT. Residues: CASSALGQPNEKLFF. Full variable domain (missing parts from reference TRBV9 and TRBJ1-4): DSGVTQTPKHLITATGQRVTLRCSPRSGDLSVYWYQQSLDQGLQFLIQYYNGEERAKGNILERFSAQQFPDLHSELNLSSLELGDSALYFCASSALGQPNEKLFFGSGTQLSVL.

The genes are TRBV29-1 and TRBJ2-7; 7 bases map to TRBD1. CDR1 and CDR2 (germline): SQVTM, ANQGSEA. This CDR3 is built from 14 residues. V dropped 7 bases and J dropped 7; count of bases not matched to a gene: 16. DNA for the CDR3: TGCAGCGCCAACACCGACAGGGAAGTGGAAGAGCAGTACTTC. Its translation: CSANTDREVEEQYF.

The chain employs TRBV15 and TRBJ1-1; D unclear. The CDR3 totals 13 residues. The V and J ends lost 1 base and 5 bases respectively, with 8 bases between them. Germline assignment: CDR1 LNHNV and CDR2 YYDKDF (reference sequence). The CDR3 DNA reads TGTGCCACCAGCAGAGCTACCCTAACTGAAGCTTTCTTT. It codes for CATSRATLTEAFF. Looking up the rest from reference TRBV15 and TRBJ1-1 gives the full variable domain: DAMVIQNPRYQVTQFGKPVTLSCSQTLNHNVMYWYQQKSSQAPKLLFHYYDKDFNNEADTPDNFQSRRPNTSFCFLDIRSPGLGDTAMYLCATSRATLTEAFFGQGTRLTVV.

A remark on this clone: One end of the junction does not line up with germline, which may come from a read error. This sequence joins TRBV6-5 and TRBJ2-3; D might be TRBD2 (6 bases). The length of the CDR3 is 15 residues. Germline assignment: CDR1 MNHEY and CDR2 SVGAGI. The CDR3 protein is CVSSPTGTHTDTQYF. CDR3 bases: TGTGTCAGCAGTCCGACCGGGACTCACACAGATACGCAGTATTTT.

The J gene is TRBJ1-2, the V gene TRBV27, with 7 nucleotides matching TRBD1. The V segment lost 3 bases and the J segment 7 bases; nucleotides outside the gene matches: 5. CDR1 and CDR2 (germline): MNHEY, SMNVEV (reference sequence). The CDR3 extends over 13 amino acids. CDR3 nucleotides: TGTGCCAGCAGTTTGGACAGGTCTTCTGGCTACACCTTC. Translated: CASSLDRSSGYTF.